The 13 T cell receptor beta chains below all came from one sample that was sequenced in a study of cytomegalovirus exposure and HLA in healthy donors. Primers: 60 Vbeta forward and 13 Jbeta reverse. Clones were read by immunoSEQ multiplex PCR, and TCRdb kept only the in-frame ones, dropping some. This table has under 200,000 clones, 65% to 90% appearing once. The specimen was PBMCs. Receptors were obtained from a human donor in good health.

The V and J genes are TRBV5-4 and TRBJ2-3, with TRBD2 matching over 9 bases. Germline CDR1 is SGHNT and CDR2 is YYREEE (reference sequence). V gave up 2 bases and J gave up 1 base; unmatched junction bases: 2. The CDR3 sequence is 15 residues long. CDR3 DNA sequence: TGTGCCAGCAGCTTTAGCGGGGGAGGCACAGATACGCAGTATTTT. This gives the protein CASSFSGGGTDTQYF.

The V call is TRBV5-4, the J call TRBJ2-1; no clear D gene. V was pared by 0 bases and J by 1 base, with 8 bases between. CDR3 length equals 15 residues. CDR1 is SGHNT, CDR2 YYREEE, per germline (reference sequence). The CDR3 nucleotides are TGTGCCAGCAGCTTGGACAGCCTTTCCTACAATGAGCAGTTCTTC. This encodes CASSLDSLSYNEQFF. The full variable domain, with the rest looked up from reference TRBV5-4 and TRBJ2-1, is ETGVTQSPTHLIKTRGQQVTLRCSSQSGHNTVSWYQQALGQGPQFIFQYYREEENGRGNFPPRFSGLQFPNYSSELNVNALELDDSALYLCASSLDSLSYNEQFFGPGTRLTVL.

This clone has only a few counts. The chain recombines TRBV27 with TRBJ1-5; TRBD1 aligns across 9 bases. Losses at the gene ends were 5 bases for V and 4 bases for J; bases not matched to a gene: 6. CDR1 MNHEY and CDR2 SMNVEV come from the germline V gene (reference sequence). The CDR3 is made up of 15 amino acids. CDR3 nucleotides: TGTGCCAGCAGTGCCAAAGGGACAGGGAATCAGCCCCAGCATTTT. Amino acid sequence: CASSAKGTGNQPQHF.

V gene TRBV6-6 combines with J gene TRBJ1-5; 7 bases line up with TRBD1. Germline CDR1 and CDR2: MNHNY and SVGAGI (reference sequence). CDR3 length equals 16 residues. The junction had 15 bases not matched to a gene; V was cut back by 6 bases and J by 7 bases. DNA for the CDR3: TGTGCCAGCAGCCTGGTAGAGACAGGGTTGAAACAGCCCCAGCATTTT. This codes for CASSLVETGLKQPQHF.

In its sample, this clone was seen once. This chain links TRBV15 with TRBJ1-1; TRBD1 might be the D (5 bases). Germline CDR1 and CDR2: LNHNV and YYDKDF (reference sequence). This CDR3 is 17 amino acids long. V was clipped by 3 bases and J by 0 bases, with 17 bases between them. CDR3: CATSRGIGVPMNTEAFF. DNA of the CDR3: TGTGCCACCAGCAGGGGAATAGGGGTTCCCATGAACACTGAAGCTTTCTTT.

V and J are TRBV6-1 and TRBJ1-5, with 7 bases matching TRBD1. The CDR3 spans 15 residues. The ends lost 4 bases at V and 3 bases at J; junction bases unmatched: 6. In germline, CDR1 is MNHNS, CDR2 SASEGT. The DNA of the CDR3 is TGTGCCAGCAGTGCCTACAGGGGTACCAATCAGCCCCAGCATTTT. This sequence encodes CASSAYRGTNQPQHF.

CDR3 nucleotide sequence: TGTGCCAGTAGTATCCCCTCCCAGCGGGGGACCCCCTACGAGCAGTACTTC. This codes for CASSIPSQRGTPYEQYF. The V and J genes are TRBV19 and TRBJ2-7; 8 bases map to TRBD2. The CDR3 covers 17 residues. Germline loops: CDR1 LNHDA, CDR2 SQIVND (reference sequence). Trimming removed 3 bases from V and 2 bases from J; junction bases left unmatched: 12.

CDR3 DNA sequence: TGTGCCAGCAGCTTATATAGCGGGGGGGACAATGAGCAGTTCTTC. This translates into CASSLYSGGDNEQFF. The V gene is TRBV11-3, the J gene TRBJ2-1, with TRBD2 matching over 11 bases. The CDR3 is 15 residues long. Germline CDR1 is SGHNT and CDR2 is YENEEA. The ends lost 2 bases at V and 5 bases at J; junction bases unmatched: 2.

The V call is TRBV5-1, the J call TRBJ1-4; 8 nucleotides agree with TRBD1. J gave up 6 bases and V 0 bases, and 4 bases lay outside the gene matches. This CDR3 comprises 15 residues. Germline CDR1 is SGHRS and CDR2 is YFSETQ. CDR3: CASSLAGQVDEKLFF. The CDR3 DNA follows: TGCGCCAGCAGCTTGGCGGGACAGGTAGATGAAAAACTGTTTTTT.

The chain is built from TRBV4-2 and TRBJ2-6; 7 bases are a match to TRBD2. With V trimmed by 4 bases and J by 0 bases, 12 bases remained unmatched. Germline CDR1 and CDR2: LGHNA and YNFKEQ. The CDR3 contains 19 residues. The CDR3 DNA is TGTGCCAGCAGCCCGGAAGGGAGCGGGGTCCACTCTGGGGCCAACGTCCTGACTTTC. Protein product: CASSPEGSGVHSGANVLTF.

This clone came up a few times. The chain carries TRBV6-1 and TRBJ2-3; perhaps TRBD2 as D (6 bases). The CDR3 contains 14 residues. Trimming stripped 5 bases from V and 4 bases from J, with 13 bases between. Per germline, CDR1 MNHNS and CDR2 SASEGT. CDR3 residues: CASSPGGGADTQYF. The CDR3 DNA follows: TGTGCCAGCAGTCCCGGCGGCGGGGCAGATACGCAGTATTTT.

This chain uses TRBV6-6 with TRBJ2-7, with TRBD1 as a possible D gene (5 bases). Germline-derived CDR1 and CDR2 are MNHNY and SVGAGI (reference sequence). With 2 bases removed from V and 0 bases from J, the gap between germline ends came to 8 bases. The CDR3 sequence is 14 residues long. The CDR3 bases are TGTGCCAGCAGTTACACCGACAGCTCCTACGAGCAGTACTTC. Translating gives CASSYTDSSYEQYF.

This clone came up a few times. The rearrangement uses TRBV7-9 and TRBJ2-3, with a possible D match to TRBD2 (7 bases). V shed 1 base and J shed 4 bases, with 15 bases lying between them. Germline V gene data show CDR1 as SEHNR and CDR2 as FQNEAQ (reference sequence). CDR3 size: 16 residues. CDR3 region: CASSLVNGGGSDTQYF. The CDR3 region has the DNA TGTGCCAGCAGCTTAGTTAACGGCGGGGGCTCAGATACGCAGTATTTT.